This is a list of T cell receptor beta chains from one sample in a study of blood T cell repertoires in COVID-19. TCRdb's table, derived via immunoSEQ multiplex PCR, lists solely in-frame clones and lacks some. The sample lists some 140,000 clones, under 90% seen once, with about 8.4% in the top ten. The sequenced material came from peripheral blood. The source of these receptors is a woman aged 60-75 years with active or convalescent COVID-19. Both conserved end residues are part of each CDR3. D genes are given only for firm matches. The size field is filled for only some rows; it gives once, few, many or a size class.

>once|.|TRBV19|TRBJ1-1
CASSRTVNTEAFF
TGTGCCAGTAGTCGGACAGTGAACACTGAAGCTTTCTTT
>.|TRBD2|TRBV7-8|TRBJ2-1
CASSFPGLAGAGQFF
TGTGCCAGCAGCTTTCCGGGACTAGCGGGAGCGGGGCAGTTCTTC
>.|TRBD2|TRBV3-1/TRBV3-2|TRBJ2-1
CASSQRPGLATFEQFF
TGTGCCAGCAGCCAAAGACCGGGACTAGCGACTTTTGAGCAGTTCTTC
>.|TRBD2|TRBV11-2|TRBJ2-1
CASSLNSGRASEQFF
TGTGCCAGCAGCTTAAACAGCGGGAGGGCCTCTGAGCAGTTCTTC
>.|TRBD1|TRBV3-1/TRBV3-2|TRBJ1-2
CASSQDQGTVVSGYTF
TGTGCCAGCAGCCAAGATCAGGGGACAGTTGTCTCTGGCTACACCTTC
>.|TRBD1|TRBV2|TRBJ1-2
CASSPAGQGGYGYTF
TGTGCCAGCAGCCCGGCGGGACAGGGAGGCTATGGCTACACCTTC
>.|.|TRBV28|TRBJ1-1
CASSWSGMNTEAFF
TGTGCCAGCAGTTGGTCGGGGATGAACACTGAAGCTTTCTTT
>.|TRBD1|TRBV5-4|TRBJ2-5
CASRMGQQETQYF
TGTGCCAGCAGGATGGGACAGCAAGAGACCCAGTACTTC
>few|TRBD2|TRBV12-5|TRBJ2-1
CASGRTSGSEQFF
TGTGCTAGTGGTCGGACTAGCGGGAGCGAGCAGTTCTTC
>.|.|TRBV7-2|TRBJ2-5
CASSPQGVTQYF
TGTGCCAGCAGCCCGCAAGGGGTCACCCAGTACTTC
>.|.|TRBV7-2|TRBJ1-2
CASSLIPHDSPYGYTF
TGTGCCAGCAGCTTAATCCCACACGACAGCCCCTATGGCTACACCTTC
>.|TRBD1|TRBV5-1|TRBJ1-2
CASSPQGDYGYTF
TGCGCCAGCAGCCCACAGGGGGACTATGGCTACACCTTC
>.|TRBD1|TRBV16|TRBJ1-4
CASSRPGQGNEKLFF
TGTGCCAGCAGCCGACCGGGACAGGGGAACGAAAAACTGTTTTTT
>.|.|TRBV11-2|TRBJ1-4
CASSLSGTSLEKLFF
TGTGCCAGCAGCTTAAGCGGGACAAGTCTTGAAAAACTGTTTTTT
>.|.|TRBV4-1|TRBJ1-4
CASSPPGKTNEKLFF
TGCGCCAGCAGTCCGCCGGGGAAGACTAATGAAAAACTGTTTTTT
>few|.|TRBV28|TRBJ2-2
CASSSQGMGGELFF
TGTGCCAGCAGTTCACAGGGAATGGGCGGGGAGCTGTTTTTT
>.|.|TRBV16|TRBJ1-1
CASSPVPGNTEAFF
TGTGCCAGCAGCCCTGTTCCGGGGAACACTGAAGCTTTCTTT
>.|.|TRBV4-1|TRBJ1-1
CASSQGGGYTEAFF
TGCGCCAGCAGCCAAGGGGGAGGGTACACTGAAGCTTTCTTT
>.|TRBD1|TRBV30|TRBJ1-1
CAWSVGRQGSTEAFF
TGTGCCTGGAGTGTGGGTCGACAGGGGAGCACTGAAGCTTTCTTT
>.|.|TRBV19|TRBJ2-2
CASSRPQGTGELFF
TGTGCCAGTAGTCGCCCCCAGGGCACCGGGGAGCTGTTTTTT
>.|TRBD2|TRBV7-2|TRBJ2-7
CASSLGAGVSYEQYF
TGTGCCAGCAGCTTAGGTGCGGGAGTTTCCTACGAGCAGTACTTC
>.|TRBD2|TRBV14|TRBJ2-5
CASSQGLAGGLRSETQYF
TGTGCCAGCAGCCAGGGACTAGCGGGGGGCCTGAGATCGGAGACCCAGTACTTC
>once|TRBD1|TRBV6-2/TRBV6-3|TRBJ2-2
CASSYETGDTGELFF
TGTGCCAGCAGTTATGAGACAGGGGACACCGGGGAGCTGTTTTTT
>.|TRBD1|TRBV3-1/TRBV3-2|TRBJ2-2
CASSHGTGDTGELFF
TGTGCCAGCAGCCACGGGACAGGGGACACCGGGGAGCTGTTTTTT
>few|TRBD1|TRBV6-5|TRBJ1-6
CASSGTGSSPLHF
TGTGCCAGCAGCGGGACAGGGAGTTCACCCCTCCACTTT
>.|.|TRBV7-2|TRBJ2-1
CASSPRKQGGYNEQFF
TGTGCCAGCAGCCCAAGAAAGCAAGGGGGATACAATGAGCAGTTCTTC
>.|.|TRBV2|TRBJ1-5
CASSEWHPSNQPQHF
TGTGCCAGCAGTGAATGGCATCCTAGCAATCAGCCCCAGCATTTT
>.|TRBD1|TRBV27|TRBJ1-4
CASSSRQGVHEKLFF
TGTGCCAGCAGTTCCCGACAGGGGGTTCATGAAAAACTGTTTTTT
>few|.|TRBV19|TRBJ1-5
CASSSGQPQHF
TGTGCCAGTAGTTCCGGTCAGCCCCAGCATTTT
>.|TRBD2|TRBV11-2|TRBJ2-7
CASSLEGSGRSSGYEQYF
TGTGCCAGCAGCTTAGAGGGTAGCGGGAGGAGCAGCGGGTACGAGCAGTACTTC
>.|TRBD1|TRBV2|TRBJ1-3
CASRPGQGIPSGNTIYF
TGTGCCAGCAGGCCGGGACAGGGTATTCCCTCTGGAAACACCATATATTTT
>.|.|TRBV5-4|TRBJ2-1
CASSLGGGDSYNEQFF
TGTGCCAGCAGCTTGGGGGGCGGGGACTCCTACAATGAGCAGTTCTTC
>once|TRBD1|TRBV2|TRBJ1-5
CASGTVSNQPQHF
TGTGCCAGCGGGACAGTTAGCAATCAGCCCCAGCATTTT
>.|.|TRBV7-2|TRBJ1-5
CASSLNGGNQPQHF
TGTGCCAGCAGCTTAAACGGAGGCAATCAGCCCCAGCATTTT
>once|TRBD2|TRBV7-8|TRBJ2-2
CASSPRTSGNTGELFF
TGTGCCAGCAGCCCCCGGACTAGCGGGAACACCGGGGAGCTGTTTTTT
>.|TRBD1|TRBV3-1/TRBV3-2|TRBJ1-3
CASSQAGGHTIYF
TGTGCCAGCAGCCAAGCAGGGGGACACACCATATATTTT
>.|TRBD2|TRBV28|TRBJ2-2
CASSPTSGSTGELFF
TGTGCCAGCAGTCCGACTAGCGGGAGTACCGGGGAGCTGTTTTTT
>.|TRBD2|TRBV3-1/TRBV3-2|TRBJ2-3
CASSPPAGGPGDTQYF
TGTGCCAGCAGCCCTCCAGCGGGAGGGCCCGGAGATACGCAGTATTTT
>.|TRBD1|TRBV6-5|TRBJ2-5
CASSWDRNKGTQYF
TGTGCCAGCAGTTGGGACAGAAATAAGGGGACCCAGTACTTC
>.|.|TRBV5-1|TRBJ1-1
CASSLDAAPQDFEAFF
TGCGCCAGCAGCTTGGATGCGGCTCCCCAAGATTTTGAAGCTTTCTTT
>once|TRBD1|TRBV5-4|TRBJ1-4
CASSVTGGSNEKLFF
TGTGCCAGCAGCGTAACAGGGGGGTCTAATGAAAAACTGTTTTTT
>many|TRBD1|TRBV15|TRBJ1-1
CATSRGQGNTEAFF
TGTGCCACCAGCAGGGGACAGGGGAACACTGAAGCTTTCTTT
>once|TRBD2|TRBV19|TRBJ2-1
CASSIHSGGAIEQFF
TGTGCCAGTAGTATTCATAGCGGGGGGGCCATTGAGCAGTTCTTC
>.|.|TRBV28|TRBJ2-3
CASSLPQTGFGTDTQYF
TGTGCCAGCAGTTTACCCCAGACAGGTTTTGGCACAGATACGCAGTATTTT
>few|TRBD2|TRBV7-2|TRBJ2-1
CASSLSSGKFNNEQFF
TGTGCCAGCAGCCTCTCTAGCGGGAAGTTTAACAATGAGCAGTTCTTC
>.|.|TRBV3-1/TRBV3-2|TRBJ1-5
CASSQDRGQPQHF
TGTGCCAGCAGCCAAGATCGAGGACAGCCCCAGCATTTT
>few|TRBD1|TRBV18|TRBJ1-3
CASSPRQGVENTIYF
TGTGCCAGCTCACCTCGACAGGGGGTGGAAAACACCATATATTTT
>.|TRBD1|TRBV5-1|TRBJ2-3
CASSAGQGAGDTQYF
TGCGCCAGCAGCGCGGGACAGGGGGCAGGAGATACGCAGTATTTT
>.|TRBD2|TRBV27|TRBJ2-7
CASSLLEPGLAGGEQYF
TGTGCCAGCAGTTTATTGGAGCCGGGACTAGCGGGAGGCGAGCAGTACTTC
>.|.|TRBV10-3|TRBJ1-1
CAISGQMNTEAFF
TGTGCCATCAGTGGCCAGATGAACACTGAAGCTTTCTTT
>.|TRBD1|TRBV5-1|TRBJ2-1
CASSLWTGVGNEQFF
TGCGCCAGCAGCTTATGGACAGGGGTAGGCAATGAGCAGTTCTTC
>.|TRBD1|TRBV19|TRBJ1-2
CASSIPVGQGLYTF
TGTGCCAGTAGTATTCCGGTCGGACAGGGCTTATACACCTTC
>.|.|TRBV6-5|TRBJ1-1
CASSSTRQGWTEAFF
TGTGCCAGCAGTTCTACGCGGCAGGGATGGACTGAAGCTTTCTTT
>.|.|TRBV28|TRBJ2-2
CASSHAGNTGELFF
TGTGCCAGCAGCCACGCGGGGAACACCGGGGAGCTGTTTTTT
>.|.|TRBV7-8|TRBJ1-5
CASSLDRDQPQHF
TGTGCCAGCAGCTTAGATCGGGATCAGCCCCAGCATTTT
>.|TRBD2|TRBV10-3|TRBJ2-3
CAISDDSGGHPTGDTQYF
TGTGCCATCAGTGATGATAGCGGGGGACACCCTACAGGAGATACGCAGTATTTT
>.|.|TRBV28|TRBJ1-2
CASSTGGYYGYTF
TGTGCCAGCTCCACGGGGGGATACTATGGCTACACCTTC
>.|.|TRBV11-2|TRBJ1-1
CASSLALNTEAFF
TGTGCCAGCAGCTTGGCCCTGAACACTGAAGCTTTCTTT